The rows below give T cell receptor beta chains drawn from one sample of a study of blood T cell repertoires in COVID-19. This table comes from immunoSEQ multiplex PCR, and its TCRdb copy is limited to in-frame clones, with some not included. This table holds tens of thousands of clones, approximately 91% found once. The sample taken for sequencing was peripheral blood. The receptor set was obtained from a woman under 40 in a cohort sampled during active COVID-19. Both conserved end residues are trimmed from each CDR3. Each record gives: CDR3 length, D gene, V gene, CDR3 protein. A D gene is named only where the DNA matches it firmly.

12 . TRBV30 AWSVGGREQPQH
12 TRBD1 TRBV6-5 ASRTDRGIPEAF
14 TRBD2 TRBV4-2 ASSQERAGGSYEQY
9 TRBD1 TRBV7-8 ATTGAGEQY
13 TRBD1 TRBV9 ASSALGQGNYGYT
12 TRBD2 TRBV28 ASRPGSGVNIQY
9 . TRBV2 ASKGGDEQY
11 TRBD2 TRBV9 ASSSGGTDTQY
12 . TRBV6-6 ASSYSRAGYEQY
10 . TRBV28 ASSLLGQGNT
13 TRBD1 TRBV7-3 ASSLQGAGVGELF
14 . TRBV6-6 ASSYWISGSGNTIY
13 . TRBV19 ASSISEWPYNEQF
15 TRBD1 TRBV18 ASSPLGQGAGTDTQY
17 TRBD2 TRBV5-1 ASSLLRTSGRTSTDTQY
12 TRBD2 TRBV4-2 ASSPSGRTDTQY
14 TRBD2 TRBV19 ASSISGRAPSYEQY
10 TRBD1 TRBV5-1 ASSPQGSPLH
14 TRBD1 TRBV6-5 ASSYSVDRGRSPLH
10 . TRBV7-9 ASSLGPDTQY
16 . TRBV5-5 ASSLYPDSEVLYEKLF
9 . TRBV28 AVPGNTEAF
9 . TRBV12-3/TRBV12-4 ASGRRDTQY
12 . TRBV20-1 SASLGREGSPLH
9 . TRBV20-1 SARGNNEQF
11 . TRBV7-9 ASSFAGLDEQY
14 TRBD2 TRBV7-9 ASSSGGLAGRETQY
11 TRBD1 TRBV28 ASSLTGTGELF
12 TRBD2 TRBV5-4 ASSLGLAFNEQF
13 TRBD1 TRBV5-4 ASSSRQGRGEKLF
19 TRBD2 TRBV2 ASSRFVSGRAGSFGTDTQY
11 TRBD1 TRBV30 AFRDRSNQPQH
16 . TRBV7-9 ASSLVVGAAWLGNEQF
11 . TRBV6-6 ASSLLDTYGYT
15 . TRBV12-2 ASRSSGRAANTGELF
14 TRBD2 TRBV4-2 ASSREKGGPRNEQF
12 . TRBV11-2 ASSPARSGIEQY
18 . TRBV21-1 ASSDPVLGQDDSGANVLT
12 . TRBV29-1 SVERGGRDTEAF
7 . TRBV25-1 ASQVGYT
13 . TRBV4-3 ASSQDRQGGTPLH
12 . TRBV11-2 ASSLSSGTDTQY